The clone carrying this T cell receptor beta chain has ten or more counts. The data were taken from a study of T-cell reconstitution after alpha-beta-depleted transplantation in children. A library of TCRbeta sequences, prepared with unique molecular identifiers, was generated. TCRdb ran MiXCR on the PCR reads and lists one entry per CDR3 protein. The data show roughly 5,100 distinct CDR3 sequences, with 26% seen just once and 36% held by the top ten. The germline CDR1 and CDR2 sequences are SGHNT and YYREEE (reference sequence). The CDR3 covers 18 residues. V lost 4 bases and J lost 1; bases outside the gene matches: 10.

This chain uses TRBV5-4 with TRBJ2-5, with 13 bases aligning to TRBD2. The sequenced sample was PBMCs, mostly from graft donor cells, obtained 60 days after TCRalphabeta/CD19-depleted stem cell transplant. The source is a male patient between 2 and 15 years old who had a stem cell transplant for acute lymphoblastic leukemia, so the T cells may come from the graft donor. The CDR3, as DNA: TGTGCCAGCAGCCTTGGCACTAGCGGGAGGGTCAGCCAAGAGACCCAGTACTTC. It encodes CASSLGTSGRVSQETQYF.